This section outlines one TCR beta chain sequence together with its context. The data originate from a study of blood T cell repertoires in COVID-19. Study details: Specimens from acute and convalescent COVID-19 originated in the United States, Italy and Spain. Nucleic acid was either cDNA or gDNA, and it came from T cells, B-cell-depleted T cells, or PBMCs.

The CDR3 consists of 15 residues. Trimming pared 0 bases from V and 5 bases from J, leaving 16 bases between. The germline V gene encodes CDR1 SQVTM and CDR2 ANQGSEA. How the authors handled the data: Scientists estimated how many nucleated cells there were by amplifying reference gene primers. This table comes from immunoSEQ multiplex PCR, and its TCRdb copy is limited to in-frame clones, with some not included. The DNA was the basis for D and trimming; V, J and clone size are from that table. The table records some 120,000 clones, just under 85% of them present only once. What was sequenced was peripheral blood. V gene TRBV29-1 combines with J gene TRBJ2-5; D might be TRBD1 (6 bases). The sequence was obtained from a woman aged 50 to 60 with acute or convalescent COVID-19. This CDR3 is CSVEDLVTGGETQYF. In nucleotides, the CDR3 is TGCAGCGTTGAAGATCTCGTGACAGGTGGGGAGACCCAGTACTTC.